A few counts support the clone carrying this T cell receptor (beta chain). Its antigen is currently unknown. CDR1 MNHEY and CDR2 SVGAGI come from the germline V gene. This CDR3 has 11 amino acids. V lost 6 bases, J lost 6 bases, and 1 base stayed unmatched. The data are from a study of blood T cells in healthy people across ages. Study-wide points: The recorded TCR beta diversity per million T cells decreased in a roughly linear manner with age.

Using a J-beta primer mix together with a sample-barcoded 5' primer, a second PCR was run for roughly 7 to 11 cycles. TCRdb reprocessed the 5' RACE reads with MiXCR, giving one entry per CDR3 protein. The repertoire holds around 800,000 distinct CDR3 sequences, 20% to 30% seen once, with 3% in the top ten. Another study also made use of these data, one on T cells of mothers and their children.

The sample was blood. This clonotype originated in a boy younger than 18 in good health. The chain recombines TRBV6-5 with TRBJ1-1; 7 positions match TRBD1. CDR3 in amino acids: CASSQGAEAFF. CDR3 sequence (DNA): TGTGCCAGCAGCCAGGGGGCTGAAGCTTTCTTT.